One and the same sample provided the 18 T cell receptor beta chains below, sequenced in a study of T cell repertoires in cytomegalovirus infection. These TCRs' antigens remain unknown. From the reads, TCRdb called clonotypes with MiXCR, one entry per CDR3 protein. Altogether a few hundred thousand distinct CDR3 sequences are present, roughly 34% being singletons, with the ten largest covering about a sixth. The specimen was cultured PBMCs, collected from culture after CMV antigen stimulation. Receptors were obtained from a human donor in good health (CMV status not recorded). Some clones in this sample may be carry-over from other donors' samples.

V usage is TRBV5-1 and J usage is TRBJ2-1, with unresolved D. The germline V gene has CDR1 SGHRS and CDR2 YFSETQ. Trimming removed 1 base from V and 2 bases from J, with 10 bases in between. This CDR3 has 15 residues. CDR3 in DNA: TGCGCCAGCAGCTTGTCGCCTGTTACCTACAATGAGCAGTTCTTC. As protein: CASSLSPVTYNEQFF.

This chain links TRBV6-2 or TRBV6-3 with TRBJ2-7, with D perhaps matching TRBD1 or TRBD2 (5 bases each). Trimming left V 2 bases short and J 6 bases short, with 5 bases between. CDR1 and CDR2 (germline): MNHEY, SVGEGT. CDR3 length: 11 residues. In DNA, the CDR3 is TGTGCCAGCAGTTACGGGGGCGAGCAGTACGTC. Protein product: CASSYGGEQYV.

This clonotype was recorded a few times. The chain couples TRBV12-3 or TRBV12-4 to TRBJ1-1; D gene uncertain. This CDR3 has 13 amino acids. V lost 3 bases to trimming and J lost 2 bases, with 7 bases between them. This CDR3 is CASSFWGNTEAFF. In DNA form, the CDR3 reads TGTGCCAGCAGTTTTTGGGGAAACACTGAAGCTTTCTTT.

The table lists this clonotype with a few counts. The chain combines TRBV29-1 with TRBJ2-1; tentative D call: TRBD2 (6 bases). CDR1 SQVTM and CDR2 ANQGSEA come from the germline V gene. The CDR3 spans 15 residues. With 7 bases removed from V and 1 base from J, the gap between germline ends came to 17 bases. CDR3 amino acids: CSALGRDGSYNEQFF. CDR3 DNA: TGCAGCGCCCTTGGGCGGGATGGATCCTACAATGAGCAGTTCTTC.

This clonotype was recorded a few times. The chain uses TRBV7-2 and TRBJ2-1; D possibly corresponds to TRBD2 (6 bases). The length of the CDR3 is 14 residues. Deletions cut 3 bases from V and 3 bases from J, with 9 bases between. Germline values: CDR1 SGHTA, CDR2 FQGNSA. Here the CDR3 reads CASSLQRVYNEQFF. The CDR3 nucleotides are TGTGCCAGCAGCTTGCAGCGGGTCTACAATGAGCAGTTCTTC.

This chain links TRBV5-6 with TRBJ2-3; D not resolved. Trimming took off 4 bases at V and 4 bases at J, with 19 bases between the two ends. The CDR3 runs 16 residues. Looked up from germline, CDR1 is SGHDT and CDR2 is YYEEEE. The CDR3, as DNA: TGTGCCAGCAGCAGCCAAGGCAGCCCCGTGGCAGATACGCAGTATTTT. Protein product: CASSSQGSPVADTQYF. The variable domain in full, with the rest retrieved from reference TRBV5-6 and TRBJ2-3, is DAGVTQSPTHLIKTRGQQVTLRCSPKSGHDTVSWYQQALGQGPQFIFQYYEEEERQRGNFPDRFSGHQFPNYSSELNVNALLLGDSALYLCASSSQGSPVADTQYFGPGTRLTVL.

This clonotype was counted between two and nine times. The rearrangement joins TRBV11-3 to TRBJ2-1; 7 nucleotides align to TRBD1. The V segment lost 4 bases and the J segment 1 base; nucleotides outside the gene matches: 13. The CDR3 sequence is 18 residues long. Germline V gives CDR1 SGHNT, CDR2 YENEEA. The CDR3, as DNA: TGTGCCAGCAGCTCAATTACCGGGACAGCAAATTCCTACAATGAGCAGTTCTTC. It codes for CASSSITGTANSYNEQFF.

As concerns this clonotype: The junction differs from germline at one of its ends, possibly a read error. The CDR3 nucleotides are TGTGCCAGCAGTTATCTAGCCAGAAACATTCAGTACTTC. This translates into CASSYLARNIQYF. This chain links TRBV12-3 or TRBV12-4 with TRBJ2-4; the D gene is possibly TRBD2 (5 bases). CDR3 size: 13 residues.

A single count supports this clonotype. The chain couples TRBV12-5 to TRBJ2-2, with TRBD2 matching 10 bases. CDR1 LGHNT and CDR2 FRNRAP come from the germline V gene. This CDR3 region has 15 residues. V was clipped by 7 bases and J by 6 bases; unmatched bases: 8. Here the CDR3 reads CASALTSGYAGELFF. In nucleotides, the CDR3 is TGTGCTAGTGCCCTGACTAGCGGGTACGCCGGGGAGCTGTTTTTT. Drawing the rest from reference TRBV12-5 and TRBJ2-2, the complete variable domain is DARVTQTPRHKVTEMGQEVTMRCQPILGHNTVFWYRQTMMQGLELLAYFRNRAPLDDSGMPKDRFSAEMPDATLATLKIQPSEPRDSAVYFCASALTSGYAGELFFGEGSRLTVL.

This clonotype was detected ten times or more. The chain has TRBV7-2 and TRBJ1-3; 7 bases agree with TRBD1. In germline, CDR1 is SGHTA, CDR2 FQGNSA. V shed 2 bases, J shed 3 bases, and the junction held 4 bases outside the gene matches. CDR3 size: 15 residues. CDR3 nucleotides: TGTGCCAGCAGCTTATCGACAGGGAGTGGAAACACCATATATTTT. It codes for CASSLSTGSGNTIYF.

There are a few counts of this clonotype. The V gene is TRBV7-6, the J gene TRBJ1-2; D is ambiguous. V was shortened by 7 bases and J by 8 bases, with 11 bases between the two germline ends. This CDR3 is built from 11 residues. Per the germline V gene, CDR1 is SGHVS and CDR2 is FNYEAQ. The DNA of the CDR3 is TGTGCCAGCATCGAGGCTTGGGGCTACACCTTC. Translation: CASIEAWGYTF.

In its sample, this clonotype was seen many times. DNA for the CDR3: TGTGCCAGCAGAAAGCGGGAGGGCCTTGAGCAGTTCTTC. This encodes CASRKREGLEQFF. This sequence joins TRBV7-2 and TRBJ2-1; the match to TRBD2 covers 10 bases. The J segment lost 9 bases and the V segment lost 6 bases, leaving 5 bases of the junction unmatched. This CDR3 is built from 13 residues. CDR1 is SGHTA and CDR2 is FQGNSA in the germline V gene.

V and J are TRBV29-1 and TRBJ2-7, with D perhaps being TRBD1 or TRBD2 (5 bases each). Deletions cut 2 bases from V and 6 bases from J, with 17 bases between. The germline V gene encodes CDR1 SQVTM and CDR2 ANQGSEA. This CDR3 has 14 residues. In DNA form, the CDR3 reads TGCAGCGTTGAATTTTTTATCGGGGCTGGCGAGCAGTACTTC. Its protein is CSVEFFIGAGEQYF.

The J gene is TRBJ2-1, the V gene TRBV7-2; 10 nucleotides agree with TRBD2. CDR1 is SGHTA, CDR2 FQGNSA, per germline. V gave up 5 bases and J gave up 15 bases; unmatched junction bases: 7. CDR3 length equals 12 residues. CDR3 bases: TGTGCCAGCAGCCCCCAACTAGCGGGATGGTTCTTC. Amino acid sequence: CASSPQLAGWFF.

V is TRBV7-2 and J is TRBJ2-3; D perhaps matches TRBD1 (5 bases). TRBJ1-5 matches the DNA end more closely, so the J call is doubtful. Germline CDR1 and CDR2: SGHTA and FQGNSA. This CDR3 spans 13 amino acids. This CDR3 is CASSTRAGDTQHF. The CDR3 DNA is TGTGCCAGCAGCACCCGGGCGGGGGATACGCAGCATTTT.

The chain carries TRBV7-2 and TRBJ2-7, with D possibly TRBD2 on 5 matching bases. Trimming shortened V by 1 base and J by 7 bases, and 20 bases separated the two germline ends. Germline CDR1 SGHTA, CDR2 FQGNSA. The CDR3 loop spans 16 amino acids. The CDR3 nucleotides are TGTGCCAGCAGCTTAGGTCGAGGCGCTGGGAGCTGGGAGCAGTACTTC. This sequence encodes CASSLGRGAGSWEQYF.

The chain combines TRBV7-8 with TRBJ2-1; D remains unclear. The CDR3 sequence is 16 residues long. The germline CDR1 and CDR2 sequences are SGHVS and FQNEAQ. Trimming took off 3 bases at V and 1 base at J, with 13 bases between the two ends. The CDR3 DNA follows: TGTGCCAGCAGCTTTATACGCATTCCGTCCTACAATGAGCAGTTCTTC. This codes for CASSFIRIPSYNEQFF.

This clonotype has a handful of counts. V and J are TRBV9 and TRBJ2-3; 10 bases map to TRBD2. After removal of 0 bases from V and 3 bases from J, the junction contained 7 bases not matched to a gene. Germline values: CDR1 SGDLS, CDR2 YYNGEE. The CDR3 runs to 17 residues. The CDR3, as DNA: TGTGCCAGCAGCGTAGATCCTAGCGGGAGATTGACAGATACGCAGTATTTT. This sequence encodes CASSVDPSGRLTDTQYF.